A single sample is the source of the 6 T cell receptor beta chains below, sequenced in a study of blood T cell repertoires in COVID-19. Libraries were prepared by immunoSEQ multiplex PCR; TCRdb keeps only in-frame clonotypes and omits some of them. The data hold 220,000 or so clones, with over 80% observed a single time. The sequenced sample was PBMCs or T cells enriched from blood (not recorded which). Receptors originate from a middle-aged woman who had recovered from COVID-19.

V gene TRBV18 combines with J gene TRBJ1-2; 10 nucleotides match TRBD1. The CDR3 consists of 14 residues. Trimming cost V 3 bases and J 7 bases; bases outside gene matches: 5. Germline V gives CDR1 KGHSH, CDR2 LQKENI. The DNA of the CDR3 is TGTGCCAGCTCACCGATCGACAGGGGGCTTGGCTACACCTTC. Protein product: CASSPIDRGLGYTF.

V and J are TRBV7-9 and TRBJ2-4, with 9 bases lining up with TRBD2. The CDR3 consists of 13 residues. V was clipped by 1 base and J by 8 bases; unmatched bases: 0. Germline V gene lookup returns CDR1 SEHNR and CDR2 FQNEAQ (reference sequence). Written as DNA, the CDR3 is TGTGCCAGCAGCTTAGGACTAGCGGACATTCAGTACTTC. Translated: CASSLGLADIQYF.

The rearrangement uses TRBV30 and TRBJ2-5; D possibly corresponds to TRBD2 (6 bases). The CDR3 extends over 15 amino acids. Per the germline V gene, CDR1 is GTSNPN and CDR2 is SVGIG (reference sequence). The V gene lost 0 bases and the J gene lost 1 base, with 12 bases spanning the gap. The CDR3 region is CAWSVLTSTQETQYF. The CDR3 DNA reads as TGTGCCTGGAGTGTACTGACTAGTACCCAAGAGACCCAGTACTTC.

This clone was counted once. The rearrangement links TRBV11-3 to TRBJ2-7, with 7 bases matching TRBD2. The CDR3 runs to 15 residues. The V and J ends lost 3 bases and 2 bases, in that order; junction bases with no gene match: 7. Germline V gene data show CDR1 as SGHNT and CDR2 as YENEEA. In DNA, the CDR3 is TGTGCCAGCAGCTTGGGAGGGTCACCCCCCTACGAGCAGTACTTC. Translated, it gives CASSLGGSPPYEQYF.

The chain joins TRBV13 to TRBJ1-6, with 11 bases aligning to TRBD1. The CDR3 is 15 residues long. The V and J ends lost 5 bases and 5 bases, in that order; junction bases with no gene match: 2. Germline-derived CDR1 and CDR2 are PRHDT and FYEKMQ (reference sequence). CDR3 residues: CASSPDRGHNSPLHF. The DNA of the CDR3 is TGTGCCAGCAGCCCGGACAGGGGGCATAATTCACCCCTCCACTTT.

The chain joins TRBV11-2 to TRBJ2-7, with D possibly matching TRBD2 (7 bases). Trimming stripped 5 bases from V and 6 bases from J, with 20 bases between. This CDR3 is built from 15 residues. Germline V gives CDR1 SGHAT, CDR2 FQNNGV. This CDR3 reads CASSVGGRRTREQYV. The DNA for the CDR3 is TGTGCCAGCAGCGTGGGGGGGCGGAGGACACGCGAGCAGTACGTC.